The text below deals with one T cell receptor beta chain. The target antigen is unknown. The data are from a study of T cells in Graves' hyperthyroidism and ophthalmopathy. RNA transcripts yielded amplified TCR beta CDR3 regions. HTBI primers were used for first-round RT-PCR of the TCR CDR3. TCRdb independently ran MiXCR on the multiplex PCR reads; one entry per CDR3 protein. The repertoire consists of 540,000 or so distinct CDR3 sequences, with more than 45% occurring once and the leading ten covering roughly 19%. The length of the CDR3 is 15 residues. Germline V gene data show CDR1 as SGHTA and CDR2 as FQGNSA. V lost 5 bases to trimming and J lost 4 bases, with 17 bases between them. Uncontrolled infections, other autoimmune diseases, pregnancy or lactation led to exclusion of patients. Study-wide findings and caveats: Most expanded thyroid clonotypes above 0.001 also appeared in blood. A 13 V-J model separated ophthalmopathy from stable hyperthyroidism.

The source material was peripheral blood or thyroid tissue (not recorded which). The sequence came from an adult woman with Graves' disease, either hyperthyroidism or ophthalmopathy (not recorded which). The chain joins TRBV7-2 to TRBJ2-5, with a tentative D call TRBD1 (7 bases). The CDR3 DNA reads as TGTGCCAGCAGCGAGGCGCCAGGGGGAGGAGAGACCCAGTACTTC. Its translation is CASSEAPGGGETQYF. Together with reference TRBV7-2 and TRBJ2-5, the CDR3 gives the full variable domain: GAGVSQSPSNKVTEKGKDVELRCDPISGHTALYWYRQSLGQGLEFLIYFQGNSAPDKSGLPSDRFSAERTGGSVSTLTIQRTQQEDSAVYLCASSEAPGGGETQYFGPGTRLLVL.